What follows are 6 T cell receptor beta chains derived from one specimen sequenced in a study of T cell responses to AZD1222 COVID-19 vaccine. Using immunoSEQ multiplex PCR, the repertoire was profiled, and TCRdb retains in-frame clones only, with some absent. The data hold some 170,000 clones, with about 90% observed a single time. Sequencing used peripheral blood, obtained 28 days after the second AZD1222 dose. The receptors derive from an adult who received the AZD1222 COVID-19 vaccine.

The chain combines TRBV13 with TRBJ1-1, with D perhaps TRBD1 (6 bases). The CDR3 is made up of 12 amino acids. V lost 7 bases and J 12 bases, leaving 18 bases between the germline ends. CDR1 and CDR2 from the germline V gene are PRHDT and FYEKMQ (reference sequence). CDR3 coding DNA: TGTGCCAGCACCATTCGGAAGGGGGGAACTTTCTTT. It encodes CASTIRKGGTFF.

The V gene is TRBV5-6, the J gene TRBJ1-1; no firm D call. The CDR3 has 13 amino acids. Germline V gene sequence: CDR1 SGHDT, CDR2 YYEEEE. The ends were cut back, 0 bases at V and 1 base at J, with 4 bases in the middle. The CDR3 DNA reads TGTGCCAGCAGCTTGGGAGCGAACACTGAAGCTTTCTTT. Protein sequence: CASSLGANTEAFF.

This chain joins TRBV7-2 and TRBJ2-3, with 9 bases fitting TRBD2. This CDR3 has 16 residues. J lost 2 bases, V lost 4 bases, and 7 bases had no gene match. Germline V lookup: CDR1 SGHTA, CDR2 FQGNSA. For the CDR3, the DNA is TGTGCCAGCAGCTACTTTAGCGGGGGCAACACAGATACGCAGTATTTT. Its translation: CASSYFSGGNTDTQYF.

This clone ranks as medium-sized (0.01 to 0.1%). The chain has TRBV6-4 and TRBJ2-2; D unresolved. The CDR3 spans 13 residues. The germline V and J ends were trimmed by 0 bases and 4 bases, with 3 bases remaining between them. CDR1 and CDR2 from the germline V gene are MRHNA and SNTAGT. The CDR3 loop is CASSDSSTGELFF. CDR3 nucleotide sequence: TGTGCCAGCAGTGACTCGAGCACCGGGGAGCTGTTTTTT.

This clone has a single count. For the CDR3, the DNA is TGTGCCAGCAGCTTCCTTCGGGATCAGCCCCAGCATTTT. This translates into CASSFLRDQPQHF. The V gene is TRBV12-3 or TRBV12-4, the J gene TRBJ1-5; no definite D call. V lost 6 bases and J 5 bases, leaving 11 bases between the germline ends. CDR3 size: 13 residues.

CDR3 DNA: TGTGCCAGCAGCTTATGGCAGGGGGCGAGTGAAGCTTTCTTT. It codes for CASSLWQGASEAFF. The chain is built from TRBV7-8 and TRBJ1-1, with 8 bases lining up with TRBD1. CDR3 length: 14 residues. Germline V gene sequence: CDR1 SGHVS, CDR2 FQNEAQ. After removal of 2 bases from V and 7 bases from J, the junction contained 6 bases not matched to a gene.